This is a list of T cell receptor beta chains from one sample in a study of radiotherapy plus CTLA-4 blockade in lung cancer. The protocol was immunoSEQ multiplex PCR, while the TCRdb copy is restricted to in-frame clones and leaves out a portion. The sample contains 84,000 or so clones, about 85% of which appear only once. Sample: peripheral blood, taken from a patient treated with radiotherapy plus ipilimumab. These receptors came from a human donor with non-small cell lung cancer that progressed on radiotherapy plus ipilimumab. Both conserved end residues are part of each CDR3. The order of the fields is clone size, J gene, V gene, D gene, CDR3 protein, CDR3 DNA. The D gene is left open where the match is weak. Clone size appears in some rows only: once, few, many, or a class for an expanded clone.

NA | TRBJ1-2 | TRBV7-2 | TRBD1 | CASSNRGTAQLYGYTF | TGTGCCAGCAGCAATAGAGGGACAGCCCAACTCTATGGCTACACCTTC
NA | TRBJ2-7 | TRBV5-4 | NA | CASSLPGYEQYF | TGTGCCAGCAGCTTGCCAGGGTACGAGCAGTACTTC
NA | TRBJ1-2 | TRBV4-2 | NA | CASSQENTNYGYTF | TGTGCCAGCAGCCAAGAAAATACTAACTATGGCTACACCTTC
NA | TRBJ2-3 | TRBV19 | TRBD1 | CASQMTGGIPDTQYF | TGTGCCAGTCAGATGACAGGGGGGATTCCAGATACGCAGTATTTT
NA | TRBJ2-5 | TRBV6-5 | TRBD1 | CASSPRTGRETQYF | TGTGCCAGCAGTCCACGGACAGGACGAGAGACCCAGTACTTC
few | TRBJ1-2 | TRBV7-6 | TRBD1 | CATRAGTGQGYTF | TGTGCCACCCGTGCGGGGACAGGGCAAGGCTACACCTTC
NA | TRBJ2-7 | TRBV10-2 | NA | CASGATPYEQYF | TGCGCCAGCGGGGCGACTCCCTACGAGCAGTACTTC
NA | TRBJ2-3 | TRBV7-9 | NA | CASRSGGSTDTQYF | TGTGCCAGCAGGTCCGGGGGTAGCACAGATACGCAGTATTTT
few | TRBJ1-2 | TRBV14 | NA | CASSQKSRPGTGYGYTF | TGTGCCAGCAGCCAAAAAAGCCGACCGGGCACGGGCTATGGCTACACCTTC
once | TRBJ2-1 | TRBV5-1 | TRBD2 | CASSLWSSGDNEQFF | TGCGCCAGCAGCTTGTGGTCTAGCGGCGACAATGAGCAGTTCTTC
few | TRBJ1-1 | TRBV5-6 | TRBD1 | CASSLEGLGQRMNTEAFF | TGTGCCAGCAGCTTGGAGGGGTTGGGACAGCGGATGAACACTGAAGCTTTCTTT
NA | TRBJ1-2 | TRBV7-9 | NA | CASSPRTAGYTF | TGTGCCAGCAGCCCACGGACAGCCGGCTACACCTTC
NA | TRBJ2-5 | TRBV7-2 | TRBD2 | CASSSGLAGIAQETQYF | TGTGCCAGCAGCTCCGGACTAGCGGGAATTGCTCAAGAGACCCAGTACTTC
NA | TRBJ1-2 | TRBV5-1 | TRBD1 | CASSLSWDSLYGYTF | TGCGCCAGCAGCTTATCTTGGGACAGCCTCTATGGCTACACCTTC
NA | TRBJ2-5 | TRBV9 | NA | CASSVGAGGEVETQYF | TGTGCCAGCAGCGTAGGGGCAGGGGGGGAAGTAGAGACCCAGTACTTC
NA | TRBJ2-7 | TRBV18 | NA | CASSPGRGGYEQYF | TGTGCCAGCTCACCCGGCCGTGGGGGCTACGAGCAGTACTTC
NA | TRBJ1-5 | TRBV30 | NA | CAWRTGWGEPQHF | TGTGCCTGGAGGACAGGTTGGGGCGAGCCCCAGCATTTT
NA | TRBJ1-3 | TRBV25-1 | NA | CASSGVLTRSGNTIYF | TGTGCCAGCAGTGGCGTCCTTACGCGCTCTGGAAACACCATATATTTT
NA | TRBJ1-4 | TRBV28 | NA | CASSLIANEKLFF | TGTGCCAGCAGTTTAATAGCTAATGAAAAACTGTTTTTT
NA | TRBJ2-5 | TRBV27 | TRBD2 | CASSLGQRGLYQETQYF | TGTGCCAGCAGTTTGGGCCAGCGGGGGCTCTACCAAGAGACCCAGTACTTC
NA | TRBJ2-5 | TRBV9 | TRBD2 | CASSVGLSGGAPREETQYF | TGTGCCAGCAGCGTAGGGTTGAGCGGGGGGGCCCCCAGGGAAGAGACCCAGTACTTC
NA | TRBJ2-3 | TRBV7-2 | NA | CASSLEVHTDTQYF | TGTGCCAGCAGCTTAGAGGTACACACAGATACGCAGTATTTT
NA | TRBJ1-3 | TRBV11-2 | NA | CASSLDRGPPNTIYF | TGTGCCAGCAGCTTAGACCGAGGGCCCCCAAACACCATATATTTT
once | TRBJ2-2 | TRBV7-2 | NA | CASSISSTGELFF | TGTGCCAGCAGCATCTCGAGCACCGGGGAGCTGTTTTTT
NA | TRBJ1-1 | TRBV19 | NA | CASSIDKTNRAREAFF | TGTGCCAGTAGTATAGATAAAACAAACAGGGCACGCGAAGCTTTCTTT
NA | TRBJ2-3 | TRBV2 | NA | CARQGSGRRDTQYF | TGTGCCAGACAGGGCTCGGGTCGGAGGGATACGCAGTATTTT
NA | TRBJ2-2 | TRBV7-9 | TRBD2 | CASSLGGGRSTGELFF | TGTGCCAGCAGCTTAGGTGGCGGGAGGTCCACCGGGGAGCTGTTTTTT
NA | TRBJ2-1 | TRBV6-5 | TRBD2 | CASGTGLAGYNEQFF | TGTGCCAGCGGGACGGGACTAGCGGGATACAATGAGCAGTTCTTC
NA | TRBJ2-1 | TRBV27 | TRBD2 | CASRPPLAGGPSATAHEQFF | TGTGCCAGCAGACCCCCCCTAGCGGGGGGACCTTCCGCCACCGCTCATGAGCAGTTCTTC
NA | TRBJ1-5 | TRBV7-2 | TRBD1 | CASSDRDRGQPQHF | TGTGCCAGCAGCGACCGGGACAGGGGTCAGCCCCAGCATTTT
NA | TRBJ1-5 | TRBV2 | TRBD1 | CASKGTGGSQPQHF | TGTGCCAGCAAGGGGACAGGGGGCAGTCAGCCCCAGCATTTT
NA | TRBJ2-7 | TRBV6-5 | NA | CASTKLGGFSYEQYF | TGTGCCAGCACCAAACTCGGCGGGTTCTCCTACGAGCAGTACTTC
NA | TRBJ2-1 | TRBV6-1 | NA | CASSEEGTTYNEQFF | TGTGCCAGCAGTGAAGAGGGGACGACGTACAATGAGCAGTTCTTC
NA | TRBJ1-1 | TRBV4-2 | NA | CASSHVQGITEAFF | TGTGCCAGCAGCCATGTCCAGGGAATCACTGAAGCTTTCTTT
NA | TRBJ2-1 | TRBV7-2 | TRBD1 | CASSPGQGPYNEQFF | TGTGCCAGCAGCCCCGGACAGGGGCCCTACAATGAGCAGTTCTTC
NA | TRBJ2-1 | TRBV6-5 | NA | CASRSHSFWNEQFF | TGTGCCAGCAGGTCCCACAGCTTCTGGAATGAGCAGTTCTTC
NA | TRBJ1-1 | TRBV5-1 | NA | CASSTFLGDTEAFF | TGCGCCAGCAGCACCTTCCTGGGGGACACTGAAGCTTTCTTT
NA | TRBJ2-3 | TRBV6-4 | TRBD2 | CASSESGGRTDTQYF | TGTGCCAGCAGTGAAAGCGGGGGCCGCACAGATACGCAGTATTTT
NA | TRBJ2-2 | TRBV18 | NA | CASSQQASGELFF | TGTGCCAGCTCACAACAGGCATCCGGGGAGCTGTTTTTT
NA | TRBJ2-2 | TRBV9 | TRBD1 | CASSLDRGPGELFF | TGTGCCAGCAGCTTAGACAGGGGGCCCGGGGAGCTGTTTTTT
NA | TRBJ2-7 | TRBV5-5 | NA | CASSLPSYEQYF | TGTGCCAGCAGCCTACCTTCCTACGAGCAGTACTTC
once | TRBJ2-1 | TRBV30 | NA | CACSALYNEQFF | TGTGCCTGCTCTGCTCTCTACAATGAGCAGTTCTTC
NA | TRBJ2-7 | TRBV6-5 | TRBD1 | CASSRDRGREQYF | TGTGCCAGCAGCCGGGACAGGGGGCGCGAGCAGTACTTC
NA | TRBJ2-5 | TRBV7-9 | NA | CASFPLEETQYF | TGTGCCAGCTTCCCGCTAGAAGAGACCCAGTACTTC
NA | TRBJ1-5 | TRBV9 | NA | CASSAPNGSGIGNQPQHF | TGTGCCAGCAGCGCCCCTAATGGCAGCGGAATAGGCAATCAGCCCCAGCATTTT
NA | TRBJ1-1 | TRBV19 | TRBD1 | CASSNRDSVGNTEAFF | TGTGCCAGTAGTAACAGGGACAGTGTGGGTAACACTGAAGCTTTCTTT
NA | TRBJ2-6 | TRBV5-1 | NA | CASSWGPFSGANVLTF | TGCGCCAGCAGCTGGGGACCGTTCTCTGGGGCCAACGTCCTGACTTTC
NA | TRBJ2-7 | TRBV28 | NA | CASSLAGADYEQYF | TGTGCCAGCAGTTTAGCCGGGGCAGACTACGAGCAGTACTTC
once | TRBJ1-5 | TRBV7-2 | NA | CASSPGGYSNQPQHF | TGTGCCAGCAGCCCCGGGGGGTATAGCAATCAGCCCCAGCATTTT
NA | TRBJ2-1 | TRBV12-5 | NA | CASGWDSQFF | TGTGCTAGTGGCTGGGACTCGCAGTTCTTC
NA | TRBJ1-1 | TRBV29-1 | NA | CSVEGGGLNTEAFF | TGCAGCGTTGAAGGGGGCGGACTGAACACTGAAGCTTTCTTT
once | TRBJ2-2 | TRBV6-4 | TRBD2 | CASRRLAGGTGELFF | TGTGCCAGCAGAAGACTAGCCGGCGGGACCGGGGAGCTGTTTTTT
NA | TRBJ1-1 | TRBV25-1 | NA | CASSEYRGAEAFF | TGTGCCAGCAGTGAATATAGAGGGGCTGAAGCTTTCTTT
NA | TRBJ2-2 | TRBV11-2 | TRBD2 | CASSLRTRTSGRNTGELFF | TGTGCCAGCAGCCTAAGGACAAGGACTAGCGGGAGGAACACCGGGGAGCTGTTTTTT
NA | TRBJ1-1 | TRBV11-3 | TRBD1 | CASSQTGGGTEAFF | TGTGCCAGCAGCCAGACAGGGGGAGGAACTGAAGCTTTCTTT
NA | TRBJ1-5 | TRBV7-2 | NA | CASSLEAGNQPQHF | TGTGCCAGCAGCTTAGAGGCAGGCAATCAGCCCCAGCATTTT
NA | TRBJ2-7 | TRBV28 | NA | CASSLWGDQSEQYF | TGTGCCAGCAGTTTGTGGGGCGACCAAAGCGAGCAGTACTTC
NA | TRBJ1-4 | TRBV13 | NA | CASSYGLGSHNEKLFF | TGTGCCAGCAGCTACGGACTCGGGTCCCATAATGAAAAACTGTTTTTT
once | TRBJ2-7 | TRBV28 | TRBD2 | CATGGTTYEQYF | TGTGCCACGGGAGGGACAACCTACGAGCAGTACTTC